This T cell receptor beta chain was sequenced during a study of T cell changes during pregnancy in multiple sclerosis (dated by TCRdb to about 2019). The study in broad terms: Changes in the T cell repertoire over the course of pregnancy were examined in this study in women with multiple sclerosis.

Library prep was done by the immunoSEQ multiplex PCR assay. TCRdb holds this immuneACCESS table with in-frame rearrangements only. Some clones are missing; in checked studies, unresolved V genes explain under half, and the rest has no known cause. In this sample the table shows about 70,000 clones, roughly 91% of which occur a single time. The top ten clonotypes cover 0.29% of the sample. Of note for this clone: There is no known antigen for this receptor. No base qualities exist here, and no much larger clone lies one base off it.

The clonotype comes from a female donor with multiple sclerosis, enrolled in a pregnancy study. The sequencing used CD4+ T cells from peripheral blood mononuclear cells, collected after pregnancy.

Here is the DNA: TGTGCCAGCTCACCAGACGCCCTAGCGCAAGCCCCAGAGACCCAGTACTTC. This encodes CASSPDALAQAPETQYF. The V and J genes are TRBV18 and TRBJ2-5; TRBD2 might be the D gene, on 6 matching bases. V gives up 2 bases and J gives up 4 bases, and the segment between their germline ends measures 20 bases. Reading from cysteine to phenylalanine, the CDR3 counts 17 amino acids. Only CDR3 DNA is held: 51 bases, read in frame from base 1. The CDR1 and CDR2 encoded by the germline V gene are KGHSH and LQKENI.